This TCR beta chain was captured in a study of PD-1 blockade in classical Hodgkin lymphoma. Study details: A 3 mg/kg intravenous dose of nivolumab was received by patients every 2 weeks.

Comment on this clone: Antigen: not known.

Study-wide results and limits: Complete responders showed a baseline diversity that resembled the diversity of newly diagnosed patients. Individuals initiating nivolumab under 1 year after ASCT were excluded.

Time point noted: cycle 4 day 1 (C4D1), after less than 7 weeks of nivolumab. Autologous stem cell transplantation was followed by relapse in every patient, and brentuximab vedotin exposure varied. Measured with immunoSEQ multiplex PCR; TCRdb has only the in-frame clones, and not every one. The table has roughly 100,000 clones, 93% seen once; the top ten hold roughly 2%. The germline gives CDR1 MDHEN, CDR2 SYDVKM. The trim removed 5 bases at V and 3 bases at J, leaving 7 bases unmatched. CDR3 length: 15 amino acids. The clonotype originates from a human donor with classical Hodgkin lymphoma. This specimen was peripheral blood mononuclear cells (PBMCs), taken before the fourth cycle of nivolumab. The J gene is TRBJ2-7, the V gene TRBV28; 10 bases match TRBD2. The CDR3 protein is CASSHIAGGGYEQYF. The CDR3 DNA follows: TGTGCCAGCAGTCATATAGCGGGAGGTGGCTACGAGCAGTACTTC.